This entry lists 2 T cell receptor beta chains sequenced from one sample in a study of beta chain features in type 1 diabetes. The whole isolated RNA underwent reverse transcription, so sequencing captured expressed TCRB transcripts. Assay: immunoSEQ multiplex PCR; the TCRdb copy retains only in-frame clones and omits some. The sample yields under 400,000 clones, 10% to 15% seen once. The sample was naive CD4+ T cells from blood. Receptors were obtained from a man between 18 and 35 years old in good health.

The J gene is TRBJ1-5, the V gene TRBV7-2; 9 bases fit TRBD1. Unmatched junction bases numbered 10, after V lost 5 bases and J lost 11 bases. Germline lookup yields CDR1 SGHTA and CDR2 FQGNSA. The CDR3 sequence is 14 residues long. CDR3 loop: CASSEPGQGVTQHF. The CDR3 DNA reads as TGTGCCAGCAGCGAACCGGGACAGGGTGTGACCCAGCATTTT.

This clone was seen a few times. The CDR3 sequence is CASGSEVEQFF. CDR3 sequence (DNA): TGTGCCTCGGGGTCGGAGGTTGAGCAGTTCTTC. The chain recombines TRBV30 with TRBJ2-1; a possible D gene is TRBD2 (5 bases). CDR3 size: 11 residues. V was shortened by 7 bases and J by 9 bases, with 13 bases between the two germline ends. The V gene's germline CDR1 is GTSNPN and CDR2 SVGIG (reference sequence).